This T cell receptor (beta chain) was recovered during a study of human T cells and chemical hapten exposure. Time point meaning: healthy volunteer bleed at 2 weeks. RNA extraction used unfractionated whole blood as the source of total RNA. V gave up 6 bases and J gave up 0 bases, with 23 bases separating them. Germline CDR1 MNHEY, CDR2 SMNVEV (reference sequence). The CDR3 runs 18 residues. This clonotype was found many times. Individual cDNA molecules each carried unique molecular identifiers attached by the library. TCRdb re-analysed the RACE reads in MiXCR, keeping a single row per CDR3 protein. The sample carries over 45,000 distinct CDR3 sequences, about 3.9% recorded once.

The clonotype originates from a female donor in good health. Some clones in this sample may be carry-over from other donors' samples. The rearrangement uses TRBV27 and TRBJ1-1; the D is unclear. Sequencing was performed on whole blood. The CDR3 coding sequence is TGTGCCAGCAGACGAGTCGTAGTCAGCGGCGCAATGAACACTGAAGCTTTCTTT. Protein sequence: CASRRVVVSGAMNTEAFF.